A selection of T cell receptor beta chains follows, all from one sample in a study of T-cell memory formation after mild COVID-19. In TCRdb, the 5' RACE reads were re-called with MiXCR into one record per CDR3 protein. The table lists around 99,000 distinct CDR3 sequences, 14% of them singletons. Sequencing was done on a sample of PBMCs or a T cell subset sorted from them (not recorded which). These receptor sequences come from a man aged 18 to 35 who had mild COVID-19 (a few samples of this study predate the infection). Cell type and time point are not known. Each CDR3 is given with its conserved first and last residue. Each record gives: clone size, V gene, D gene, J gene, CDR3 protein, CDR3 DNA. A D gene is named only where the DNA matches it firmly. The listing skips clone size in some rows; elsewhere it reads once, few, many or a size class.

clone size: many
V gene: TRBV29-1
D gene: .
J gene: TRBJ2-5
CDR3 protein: CSVVTAYQETQYF
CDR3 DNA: TGCAGCGTTGTGACAGCCTACCAAGAGACCCAGTACTTC

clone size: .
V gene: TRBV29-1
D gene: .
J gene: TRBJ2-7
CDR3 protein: CSVESMGSYEQYF
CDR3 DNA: TGCAGCGTTGAGAGTATGGGGTCCTACGAGCAGTACTTC

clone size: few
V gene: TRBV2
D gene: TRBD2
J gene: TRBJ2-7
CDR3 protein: CASSGGGLAGIYEQYF
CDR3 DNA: TGTGCCAGCAGTGGGGGTGGACTAGCGGGGATTTACGAGCAGTACTTC

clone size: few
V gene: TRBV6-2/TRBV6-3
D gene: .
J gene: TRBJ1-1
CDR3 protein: CASSLTERNTEAFF
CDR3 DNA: TGTGCCAGCAGTCTGACAGAAAGGAACACTGAAGCTTTCTTT

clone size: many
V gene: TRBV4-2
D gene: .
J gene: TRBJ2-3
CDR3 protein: CASSQERSSATDTQYF
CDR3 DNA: TGTGCCAGCAGCCAAGAGCGTAGCAGCGCGACAGATACGCAGTATTTT

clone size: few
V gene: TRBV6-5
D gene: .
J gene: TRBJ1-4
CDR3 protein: CASSYFRDGEKLFF
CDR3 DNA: TGTGCCAGCAGTTATTTCAGGGATGGTGAAAAACTGTTTTTT

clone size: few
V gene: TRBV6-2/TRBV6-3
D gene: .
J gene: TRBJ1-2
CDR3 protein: CASYSGYDGYTF
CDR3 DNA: TGTGCCAGCTACAGCGGGTACGATGGCTACACCTTC

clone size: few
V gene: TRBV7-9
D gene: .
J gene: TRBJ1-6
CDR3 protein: CASSLSSYNSPLHF
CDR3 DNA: TGTGCCAGCAGCTTGAGCTCCTATAATTCACCCCTCCACTTT

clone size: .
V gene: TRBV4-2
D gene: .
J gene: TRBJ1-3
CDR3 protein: CASSQKPSSGNTIYF
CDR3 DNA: TGTGCCAGCAGCCAGAAGCCAAGCTCTGGAAACACCATATATTTT

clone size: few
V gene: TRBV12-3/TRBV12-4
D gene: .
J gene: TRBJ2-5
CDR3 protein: CASSLGALFYQETQYF
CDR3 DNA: TGTGCCAGCAGTTTGGGGGCACTGTTCTACCAAGAGACCCAGTACTTC

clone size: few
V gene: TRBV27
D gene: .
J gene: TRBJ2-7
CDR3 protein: CASSFGALYEQYF
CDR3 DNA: TGTGCCAGCAGTTTCGGGGCCCTCTACGAGCAGTACTTC

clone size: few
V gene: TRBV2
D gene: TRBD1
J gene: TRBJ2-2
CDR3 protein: CASSDPGTGIAGELFF
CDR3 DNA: TGTGCCAGCAGTGATCCCGGGACAGGGATCGCCGGGGAGCTGTTTTTT

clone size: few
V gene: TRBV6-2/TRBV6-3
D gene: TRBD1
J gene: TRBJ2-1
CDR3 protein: CASSSGTVNYNEQFF
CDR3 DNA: TGTGCCAGTTCGTCGGGGACAGTGAATTACAATGAGCAGTTCTTC

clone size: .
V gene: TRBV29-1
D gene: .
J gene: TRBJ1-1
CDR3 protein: CSVSGTVIPMNTEAFF
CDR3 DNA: TGCAGCGTCTCCGGGACTGTGATCCCAATGAACACTGAAGCTTTCTTT

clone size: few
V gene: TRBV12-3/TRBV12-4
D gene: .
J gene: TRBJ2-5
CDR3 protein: CASSGRGWETQYF
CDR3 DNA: TGTGCCAGCAGTGGCAGGGGATGGGAGACCCAGTACTTC

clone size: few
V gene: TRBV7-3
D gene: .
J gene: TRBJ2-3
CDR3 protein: CASSPSGSFGDTQYF
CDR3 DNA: TGTGCCAGCAGCCCATCAGGGTCGTTCGGGGATACGCAGTATTTT

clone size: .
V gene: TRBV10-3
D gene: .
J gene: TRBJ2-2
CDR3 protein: CAISVSENTGELFF
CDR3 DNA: TGTGCCATCAGTGTTTCGGAGAACACCGGGGAGCTGTTTTTT

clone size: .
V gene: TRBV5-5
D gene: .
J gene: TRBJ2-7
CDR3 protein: CASSFGLANSYEQYF
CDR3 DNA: TGTGCCAGCAGCTTCGGGCTAGCAAATTCATACGAGCAGTACTTC

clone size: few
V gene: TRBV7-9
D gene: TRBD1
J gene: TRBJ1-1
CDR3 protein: CASSPAGTEPAMNTEAFF
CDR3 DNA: TGTGCCAGCAGCCCCGCCGGGACAGAACCCGCAATGAACACTGAAGCTTTCTTT

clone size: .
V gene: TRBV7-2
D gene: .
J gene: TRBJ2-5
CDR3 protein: CASSSLLAGYQETQYF
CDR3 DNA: TGTGCCAGCAGCTCGCTCCTAGCCGGGTACCAAGAGACCCAGTACTTC

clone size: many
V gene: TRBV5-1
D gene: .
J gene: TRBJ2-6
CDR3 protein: CASRLGVSGANVLTF
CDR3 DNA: TGCGCCAGCAGGTTGGGGGTCTCTGGGGCCAACGTCCTGACTTTC

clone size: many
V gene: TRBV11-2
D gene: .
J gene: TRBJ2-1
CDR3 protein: CASSLGGGPYNEQFF
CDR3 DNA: TGTGCCAGCAGCTTAGGGGGGGGGCCCTACAATGAGCAGTTCTTC

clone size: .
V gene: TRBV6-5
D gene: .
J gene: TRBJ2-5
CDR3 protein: CASSPQGIGTQYF
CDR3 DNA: TGTGCCAGCAGCCCGCAGGGGATCGGGACCCAGTACTTC

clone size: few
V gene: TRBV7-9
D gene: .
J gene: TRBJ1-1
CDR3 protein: CASSLAERGNTEAFF
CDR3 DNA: TGTGCCAGCAGCTTAGCTGAGAGAGGGAACACTGAAGCTTTCTTT

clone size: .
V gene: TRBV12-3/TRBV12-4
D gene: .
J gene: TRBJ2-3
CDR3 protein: CASSPQTRMDTQYF
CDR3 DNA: TGTGCCAGCAGTCCCCAGACTAGAATGGATACGCAGTATTTT

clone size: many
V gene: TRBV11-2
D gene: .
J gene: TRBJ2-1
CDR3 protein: CASSLEAPTYNEQFF
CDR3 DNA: TGTGCCAGCAGCTTAGAGGCCCCCACTTACAATGAGCAGTTCTTC

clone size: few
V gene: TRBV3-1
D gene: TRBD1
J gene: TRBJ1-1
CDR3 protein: CASSPEKNRGPNTEAFF
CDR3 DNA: TGTGCCAGCAGCCCCGAAAAGAACAGGGGGCCGAACACTGAAGCTTTCTTT

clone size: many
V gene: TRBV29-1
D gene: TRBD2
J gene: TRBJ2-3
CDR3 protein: CSVEVWSGGQSTDTQYF
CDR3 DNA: TGCAGCGTTGAAGTCTGGAGCGGGGGCCAAAGCACAGATACGCAGTATTTT

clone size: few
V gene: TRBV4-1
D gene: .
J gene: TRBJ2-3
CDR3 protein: CASSPGHDTQYF
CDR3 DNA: TGCGCCAGCAGCCCGGGGCACGATACGCAGTATTTT

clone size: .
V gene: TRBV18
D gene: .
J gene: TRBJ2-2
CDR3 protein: CASSPRRDLLGITGEMFF
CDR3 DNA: TGTGCCAGCTCACCACGGAGGGATCTCCTGGGTATCACCGGGGAGATGTTTTTT

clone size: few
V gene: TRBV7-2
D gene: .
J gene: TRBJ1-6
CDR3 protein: CASTPLWGSYNSPLHF
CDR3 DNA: TGTGCCAGCACCCCCTTGTGGGGTTCCTATAATTCACCCCTCCACTTT

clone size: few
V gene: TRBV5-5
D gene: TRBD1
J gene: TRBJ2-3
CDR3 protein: CASSREGTVITDTQYF
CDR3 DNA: TGTGCCAGCAGCAGAGAAGGGACAGTAATCACAGATACGCAGTATTTT

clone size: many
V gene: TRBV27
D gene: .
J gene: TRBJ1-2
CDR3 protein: CASSLSEGSGYTF
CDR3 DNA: TGTGCCAGCAGTTTATCAGAGGGGAGTGGCTACACCTTC

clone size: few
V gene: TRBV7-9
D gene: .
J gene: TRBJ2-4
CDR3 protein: CASVRGGAEDIQYF
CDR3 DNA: TGTGCCAGCGTGCGAGGGGGGGCAGAAGACATTCAGTACTTC

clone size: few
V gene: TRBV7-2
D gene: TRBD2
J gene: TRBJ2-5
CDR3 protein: CASSSGGGLETQYF
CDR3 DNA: TGTGCCAGCAGCTCCGGGGGGGGCCTAGAGACCCAGTACTTC

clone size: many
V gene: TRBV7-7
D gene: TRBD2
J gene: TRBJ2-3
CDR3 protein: CASSSGRVQYF
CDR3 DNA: TGTGCTAGCAGCTCCGGGAGGGTGCAGTATTTT

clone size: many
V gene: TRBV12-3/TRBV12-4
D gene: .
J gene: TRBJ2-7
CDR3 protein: CASSSTTYEQYF
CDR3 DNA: TGTGCCAGCAGTTCCACCACCTACGAGCAGTACTTC

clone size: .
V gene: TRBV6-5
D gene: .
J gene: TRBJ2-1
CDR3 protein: CASTRYNEQFF
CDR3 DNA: TGTGCCAGCACCAGGTACAATGAGCAGTTCTTC

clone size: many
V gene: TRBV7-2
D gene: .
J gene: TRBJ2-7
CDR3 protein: CASSLSWDTSSYEQYF
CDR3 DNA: TGTGCCAGCAGCTTATCGTGGGACACGAGCTCCTACGAGCAGTACTTC

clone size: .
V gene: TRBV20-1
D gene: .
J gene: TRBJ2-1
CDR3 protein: CSARRGVLYNEQFF
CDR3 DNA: TGCAGTGCTAGACGAGGGGTATTATACAATGAGCAGTTCTTC

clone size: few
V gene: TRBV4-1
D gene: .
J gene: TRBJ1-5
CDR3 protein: CASSQRQVSNQPQHF
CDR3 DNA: TGCGCCAGCAGCCAAAGGCAGGTTAGCAATCAGCCCCAGCATTTT

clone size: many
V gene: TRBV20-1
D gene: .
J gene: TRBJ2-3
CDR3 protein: CSARVVSTDTQYF
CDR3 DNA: TGCAGTGCTAGAGTGGTGAGCACAGATACGCAGTATTTT

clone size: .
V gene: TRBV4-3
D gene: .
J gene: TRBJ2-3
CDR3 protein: CASSQGDSVPADTQYF
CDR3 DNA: TGCGCCAGCAGCCAAGGGGACTCTGTACCGGCAGATACGCAGTATTTT

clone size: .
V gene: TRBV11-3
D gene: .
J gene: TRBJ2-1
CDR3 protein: CASSRTVNEQFF
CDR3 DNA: TGTGCCAGCAGCCGGACCGTCAATGAGCAGTTCTTC

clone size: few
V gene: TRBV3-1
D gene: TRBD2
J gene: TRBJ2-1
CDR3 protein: CASSQGLTSGGAPSYNEQFF
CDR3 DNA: TGTGCCAGCAGCCAAGGCCTGACTAGCGGGGGGGCCCCATCCTACAATGAGCAGTTCTTC

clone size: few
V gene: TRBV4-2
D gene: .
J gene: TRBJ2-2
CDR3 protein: CASSQDWAATGELFF
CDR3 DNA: TGTGCCAGCAGCCAAGATTGGGCAGCCACCGGGGAGCTGTTTTTT

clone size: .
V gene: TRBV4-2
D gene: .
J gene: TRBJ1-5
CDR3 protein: CASSRKTDSNQPQHF
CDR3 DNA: TGTGCCAGCAGCCGTAAGACAGATAGCAATCAGCCCCAGCATTTT

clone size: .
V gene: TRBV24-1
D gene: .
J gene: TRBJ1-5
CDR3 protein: CATSDQGSSQPQHF
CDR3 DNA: TGTGCCACCAGTGATCAAGGGAGTTCTCAGCCCCAGCATTTT

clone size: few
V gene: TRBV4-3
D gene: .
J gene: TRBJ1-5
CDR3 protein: CASSQDPQGGGWGNQPQHF
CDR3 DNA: TGCGCCAGCAGCCAAGATCCCCAGGGAGGGGGTTGGGGCAATCAGCCCCAGCATTTT

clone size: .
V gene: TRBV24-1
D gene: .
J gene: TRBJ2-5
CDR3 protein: CATSDSRDVGETQYF
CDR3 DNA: TGTGCCACCAGTGATTCACGGGACGTCGGAGAGACCCAGTACTTC

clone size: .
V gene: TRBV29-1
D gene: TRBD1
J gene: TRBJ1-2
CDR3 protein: CSGNTGTGIRGYTF
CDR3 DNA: TGCAGCGGTAACACCGGGACAGGGATCCGCGGCTACACCTTC